These 9 T cell receptor beta chains originate from one sample sequenced in a study of identical twins. MiXCR, run by TCRdb on the 5' RACE reads, gives a single entry per CDR3 protein. The sample records 700,000 or so distinct CDR3 sequences, 8.5% to 9% being singletons. These data are also associated with another study on yellow fever vaccine responses in identical twins.

Sequenced: PBMCs. These TCRs come from a woman aged 18-30 years in good health.

This clonotype occurred many times. The chain uses TRBV24-1 and TRBJ2-1, with D maybe TRBD2 (6 bases). Germline CDR1 is KGHDR and CDR2 is SFDVKD. The V end was cut by 9 bases, the J end by 3 bases, with 11 bases between. This CDR3 is built from 13 residues. The CDR3 is CATRESLYNEQFF. The CDR3, as DNA: TGTGCCACCCGGGAGTCCCTCTACAATGAGCAGTTCTTC.

This clonotype was detected ten times or more. This chain joins TRBV6-1 and TRBJ2-3; 9 nucleotides agree with TRBD1. Germline-derived CDR1 and CDR2 are MNHNS and SASEGT. V lost 9 bases to trimming and J lost 0 bases; unmatched junction nucleotides: 13. This CDR3 is 17 amino acids long. The CDR3 region is CARKGGQGPRSTDTQYF. The CDR3 DNA reads TGTGCCAGGAAAGGGGGACAGGGCCCAAGGAGCACAGATACGCAGTATTTT.

At least ten counts were recorded for this clonotype. This chain joins TRBV20-1 and TRBJ2-3, with D perhaps matching TRBD1 or TRBD2 (5 bases each). The V end was cut by 0 bases, the J end by 2 bases, with 9 bases between. The CDR3 runs to 14 residues. Germline V gene data show CDR1 as DFQATT and CDR2 as SNEGSKA (reference sequence). The CDR3: CSARDGTNTDTQYF. The CDR3 DNA is TGCAGTGCTAGAGATGGGACGAACACAGATACGCAGTATTTT.

This clonotype was seen many times. The V and J genes are TRBV25-1 and TRBJ2-7, with TRBD1 identical over 9 bases. The J segment lost 6 bases and the V segment lost 7 bases, leaving 10 bases of the junction unmatched. CDR3 length: 14 residues. Germline CDR1 MGHDK, CDR2 SYGVNS. The chain's CDR3 is CASTNTGTGFEQYF. The CDR3 bases are TGTGCCAGCACCAACACCGGGACAGGGTTCGAGCAGTACTTC.

This clonotype has a count of ten or more. This chain links TRBV11-2 with TRBJ2-3; 15 nucleotides align to TRBD2. Unmatched junction bases numbered 4, after V lost 5 bases and J lost 4 bases. Germline V gives CDR1 SGHAT, CDR2 FQNNGV. CDR3 length equals 16 residues. CDR3 bases: TGTGCCAGCAGCACGGGGACTAGCGGGAGGTCAGATACGCAGTATTTT. It specifies CASSTGTSGRSDTQYF.

This clonotype was counted a few times. The chain employs TRBV19 and TRBJ2-5; D gene uncertain. CDR3 length: 13 residues. V lost 1 base and J lost 2, with 5 bases in between. Looked up from germline, CDR1 is LNHDA and CDR2 is SQIVND (reference sequence). CDR3 protein: CASSIGLQETQYF. In nucleotides, the CDR3 is TGTGCCAGTAGTATAGGCCTACAAGAGACCCAGTACTTC.

This clonotype was detected a few times. The chain has TRBV5-1 and TRBJ2-3; TRBD1 agrees at 8 bases. V was clipped by 5 bases and J by 3 bases; unmatched bases: 5. CDR3 size: 14 residues. The germline CDR1 and CDR2 sequences are SGHRS and YFSETQ. The CDR3, as DNA: TGCGCCAGCAGTTACCAGGGGGCAACAGATACGCAGTATTTT. It codes for CASSYQGATDTQYF.

This clonotype was counted ten times or more. This rearrangement joins TRBV4-3 to TRBJ2-1; TRBD2 matches 7 bases. Germline CDR1 LGHNA, CDR2 YSLEER. Trimming cost V 0 bases and J 1 base; bases outside gene matches: 3. CDR3 length: 16 amino acids. The CDR3 loop reads CASSQDGGRSYNEQFF. For the CDR3, the DNA is TGCGCCAGCAGCCAAGATGGCGGGAGATCCTACAATGAGCAGTTCTTC.

This clonotype was recorded at least ten times. The J gene is TRBJ2-1, the V gene TRBV29-1; the match to TRBD2 covers 8 bases. The trim removed 7 bases at V and 8 bases at J, leaving 10 bases unmatched. The CDR3 runs 13 residues. The germline CDR1 and CDR2 sequences are SQVTM and ANQGSEA. CDR3 sequence reads: CSAVAGSTDEQFF. CDR3 coding DNA: TGCAGCGCCGTAGCGGGGAGTACGGATGAGCAGTTCTTC.